This T cell receptor beta chain was captured by sequencing in a study of T cell repertoires in cytomegalovirus infection. Study conclusions and caveats: Cumulated frequencies of public TCR beta families served to identify carriers of CMV plus the relevant HLA. HLA-C-restricted TCR beta clonotypes specific for CMV led the ex vivo response.

Per the germline V gene, CDR1 is DFQATT and CDR2 is SNEGSKA (reference sequence). J gave up 3 bases and V 0 bases, and 5 bases lay outside the gene matches. This CDR3 spans 14 amino acids. A few counts support this clonotype. Its matching antigen is unknown. TCRdb itself ran the reads through MiXCR, one entry per CDR3 protein. The sample yields 450,000 to 600,000 distinct CDR3 sequences, 30% to 40% seen once. Sample: cultured PBMCs, taken from culture after CMV antigen stimulation. The sequence derives from a human donor in good health (CMV status not recorded). Some clones in this sample may be carry-over from other donors' samples. This sequence joins TRBV20-1 and TRBJ2-7, with TRBD1 matching 7 bases. The CDR3: CSARDGDSIYEQYF. The CDR3 DNA reads TGCAGTGCTAGAGACGGGGACAGTATCTACGAGCAGTACTTC.